This entry lists 3 T cell receptor beta chains sequenced from one sample in a study of identical twins. From the 5' RACE reads, TCRdb called clonotypes with MiXCR, one entry per CDR3 protein. The sample lists fewer than 500,000 distinct CDR3 sequences, less than 25% occurring once. This sample also belongs to another study, concerning T cells expressing NK-cell markers.

Sequenced: CD4+ T cells sorted from blood. All receptors come from a woman between 18 and 29 years old in good health.

This clonotype has more than one count but fewer than ten. The chain links TRBV4-3 to TRBJ2-2, with TRBD2 as a possible D gene (5 bases). The CDR3 extends over 16 amino acids. Germline CDR1 reads LGHNA; CDR2 reads YSLEER. V lost 1 base and J lost 5, with 14 bases in between. The CDR3 DNA reads as TGCGCCAGCAGCCAAGTCAGAGGGAGCGGTACCGGGGAGCTGTTTTTT. This gives the protein CASSQVRGSGTGELFF.

Only a few counts were recorded for this clonotype. V gene TRBV5-1 combines with J gene TRBJ2-7; TRBD1 is a possible D gene (5 bases). Between the trimmed V and J ends, which lost 4 bases and 2 bases, there was a span of 16 bases. Looked up from germline, CDR1 is SGHRS and CDR2 is YFSETQ. This CDR3 contains 15 residues. The CDR3 is CASSPGHIWAYEQYF. CDR3 DNA: TGCGCCAGCAGCCCCGGACACATATGGGCCTACGAGCAGTACTTC.

This clonotype was counted between two and nine times. V is TRBV27 and J is TRBJ1-5, with D possibly matching TRBD1 (6 bases). Germline V gives CDR1 MNHEY, CDR2 SMNVEV (reference sequence). V was trimmed by 2 bases and J by 5 bases, leaving 13 bases between them. The CDR3 runs 15 residues. As DNA, the CDR3 is TGTGCCAGCAGTTTAGGGGGGCAGGGGCATCAGCCCCAGCATTTT. This codes for CASSLGGQGHQPQHF.